This T cell receptor beta chain was captured by sequencing in a study of CD8 T cells in Susac syndrome (dated 2019 in TCRdb). Turning to the overall study: Of the Susac syndrome patients who were sequenced, eight or nine were in clinical remission while about six had clinically active disease. At blood withdrawal, Susac syndrome patients were therapy-naive, treated with corticosteroids (with IVIg additionally given to some), or treated with IVIg alone. Repertoire sequencing was used to test whether CD8+ T cell activation and differentiation in Susac syndrome was antigen driven. Broader findings and caveats from the paper: The number of individuals in the TCR sequencing and HLA analysis was recognized as being relatively small. In patients with Susac syndrome, the CD4+ T cell repertoire showed no detectable clonal expansion.

CDR3 length: 14 amino acids, cysteine to phenylalanine. CDR3 DNA is the only sequence kept; it has 42 bases, read in frame from the first base. CDR1 and CDR2, per the germline V gene (reference sequence), are DFQATT and SNEGSKA. After removal of 6 bases from V and 1 base from J, the junction retains 4 bases not matched to a gene. RNA was extracted using the RNeasy kit, and roughly 0.5 to 1 microgram was reverse transcribed with random hexamers. The immunoSEQ multiplex PCR assay, covering 54 Vbeta and 13 Jbeta segments, was used to amplify TCR beta CDR3 regions. PCR amplification bias was corrected by using a synthetic template baseline for primer optimization and computational correction. The authors processed their data as follows. Only productive sequences were kept, with reads annotated to V, D and J genes according to IMGT and analyzed in immunoSEQ Analyzer. To calculate clonality, Shannon entropy was normalized by log2 of the number of productive unique sequences and then subtracted from one. Public and private clones were assessed among the 100 most prevalent clones of each patient and control. Clones were defined as Susac-specific when absent from the healthy and MS cohorts, from some 1,100 published viral clones and from other ImmuneACCESS disease sequences. TCRdb took the public reads, trimmed them with fastp at Q25, ran MiXCR for clone calling and kept in-frame beta chains. Rows merge per CDR3 protein into single entries with the most common DNA and genes. TCRdb's processing, not the study's, gives the V and J calls here. This sample lists more than 85,000 distinct CDR3 sequences; roughly 94% were detected once. Over 0.3% of the sample comes from the top ten.

This clonotype was seen a single time. Its binding antigen is unknown. The record has no base qualities; no much larger clone is one base away. One read gives only weak evidence. Peripheral blood CD8+ and CD4+ T cells from healthy donors, Susac syndrome patients and multiple sclerosis patients were profiled using high-throughput TCR beta sequencing. Susac syndrome patients met recently defined diagnostic criteria for definite or probable disease. Bulk CD8+ and CD4+ T cells were purified by magnetic negative isolation, while CD8+ TEMRA cells were enriched using FACS. Blood was collected in EDTA tubes and processed within 24 hours, with PBMCs isolated through density gradient centrifugation. PBMCs destined for TCR sequencing were cryopreserved in liquid nitrogen and later thawed in a 37 °C water bath. A purity of at least 90% was achieved for sorted or isolated CD4+, CD8+ and CD8+ TEMRA cells.

The material sequenced was CD4+ T cells from PBMCs. This sequence uses TRBV20-1 and TRBJ1-5, and 9 junctional nucleotides match TRBD1. This sequence was found in a human donor with Susac syndrome. For the CDR3, the sequence is CSARDRVSNQPQHF. The DNA sequence follows: TGCAGTGCGCGGGACAGGGTGAGCAATCAGCCCCAGCATTTT.